The rows below give T cell receptor beta chains drawn from one sample of a study of lymphopenia after photon versus proton radiotherapy. The table came from immunoSEQ multiplex PCR; TCRdb's copy has only in-frame clones and leaves some out. In the table there are more than 60,000 clones, around 86% of which are singletons. The specimen comprised peripheral blood, sampled from a patient treated with photon-based radiotherapy. All receptors come from a man in his forties with gastric cancer. CDR3s include the opening cysteine and the closing phenylalanine or tryptophan. Fields, in order: D gene, J gene, clone size, V gene, CDR3 DNA, CDR3 protein. The D gene is left open where the match is weak. Size is stated for part of the rows, as once, few or many counts, or as a class when the clone is expanded.

D: -; J: TRBJ1-3; size: -; V: TRBV7-2; DNA: TGTGCCAGCAGCTTAGACACAAGCTCTGGAAACACCATATATTTT; CDR3: CASSLDTSSGNTIYF
D: -; J: TRBJ1-1; size: -; V: TRBV14; DNA: TGTGCCAGCAGCCAAGACGGCCTCGAGAACACTGAAGCTTTCTTT; CDR3: CASSQDGLENTEAFF
D: -; J: TRBJ1-6; size: -; V: TRBV28; DNA: TGTGCCAGCAGTCCAGGCCTCGGGGGGAATTCACCCCTCCACTTT; CDR3: CASSPGLGGNSPLHF
D: TRBD1; J: TRBJ1-5; size: -; V: TRBV29-1; DNA: TGCAGCGCCCGGGACAGGGATGTTGCTCAGCCCCAGCATTTT; CDR3: CSARDRDVAQPQHF
D: TRBD1; J: TRBJ1-5; size: -; V: TRBV10-3; DNA: TGTGCCATCAGTGAGGGGACAGGGAGCAATCAGCCCCAGCATTTT; CDR3: CAISEGTGSNQPQHF
D: TRBD2; J: TRBJ2-7; size: -; V: TRBV27; DNA: TGTGCCAGCAGTTTAGGGACTAGCGGAACCTACGAGCAGTACTTC; CDR3: CASSLGTSGTYEQYF
D: -; J: TRBJ2-7; size: -; V: TRBV10-3; DNA: TGTGCCATCACCTCGGACAGATCCTACGAGCAGTACTTC; CDR3: CAITSDRSYEQYF
D: -; J: TRBJ1-1; size: -; V: TRBV18; DNA: TGTGCCAGCTCCCCACTCACGGTCGGGGCTGCTGAAGCTTTCTTT; CDR3: CASSPLTVGAAEAFF
D: TRBD2; J: TRBJ2-1; size: -; V: TRBV6-1; DNA: TGTGCCAGCAGTGAAGCCCGGGGGGTACCCTACAATGAGCAGTTCTTC; CDR3: CASSEARGVPYNEQFF
D: TRBD2; J: TRBJ2-1; size: -; V: TRBV7-2; DNA: TGTGCCAGCAGCGGACTAGCGGGGCGATACAATGAGCAGTTCTTC; CDR3: CASSGLAGRYNEQFF
D: -; J: TRBJ1-3; size: -; V: TRBV27; DNA: TGTGCCAGCAGTTTACAGGGGACATCAGGAAACACCATATATTTT; CDR3: CASSLQGTSGNTIYF
D: TRBD1; J: TRBJ1-1; size: -; V: TRBV7-8; DNA: TGTGCCAGCAGCTACTCCCAGGGGGCGAACACTGAAGCTTTCTTT; CDR3: CASSYSQGANTEAFF
D: TRBD1; J: TRBJ2-3; size: -; V: TRBV9; DNA: TGTGCCAGCAGCGATGGGACAGCCTACTCCACAGATACGCAGTATTTT; CDR3: CASSDGTAYSTDTQYF
D: TRBD1; J: TRBJ2-7; size: -; V: TRBV9; DNA: TGTGCCAGCAGCACGGGACAGGGCGCCTACGAGCAGTACTTC; CDR3: CASSTGQGAYEQYF
D: TRBD1; J: TRBJ1-1; size: -; V: TRBV9; DNA: TGTGCCAGCAGCGCCGCAGGGGGGGAGATGAACACTGAAGCTTTCTTT; CDR3: CASSAAGGEMNTEAFF
D: TRBD1; J: TRBJ1-4; size: -; V: TRBV11-2; DNA: TGTGCCAGCAGCCCCGGACAGGGGGCGCTTGAAAAACTGTTTTTT; CDR3: CASSPGQGALEKLFF
D: -; J: TRBJ2-1; size: -; V: TRBV11-2; DNA: TGTGCCAGCAGCTTAGATCTGAGCGATGAGCAGTTCTTC; CDR3: CASSLDLSDEQFF
D: -; J: TRBJ1-5; size: -; V: TRBV5-1; DNA: TGCGCCAGCAGCTTGGTTTCAGGGGTCGGGCAGCCCCAGCATTTT; CDR3: CASSLVSGVGQPQHF
D: TRBD1; J: TRBJ2-5; size: -; V: TRBV19; DNA: TGTGCCAGTAGCCGACAGGGGCTGAAGACCCAGTACTTC; CDR3: CASSRQGLKTQYF
D: -; J: TRBJ2-5; size: -; V: TRBV5-1; DNA: TGCGCCAGCAGCTTGGATTCCGGCCGTTGGACCCAGTACTTC; CDR3: CASSLDSGRWTQYF
D: -; J: TRBJ2-7; size: -; V: TRBV27; DNA: TGTGCCAGCAGTTTAATGGAGCAGTACTTC; CDR3: CASSLMEQYF
D: TRBD1; J: TRBJ1-3; size: -; V: TRBV19; DNA: TGTGCCAGTACCCAGGGACAGAGCTCTGGAAACACCATATATTTT; CDR3: CASTQGQSSGNTIYF
D: -; J: TRBJ2-7; size: once; V: TRBV19; DNA: TGTGCCAGTAGTATAGAAACCGGGAGCACCTACGAGCAGTACTTC; CDR3: CASSIETGSTYEQYF
D: -; J: TRBJ2-2; size: -; V: TRBV18; DNA: TGTGCCAGCTCACCAGGAGCCGGCGCGAACACCGGGGAGCTGTTTTTT; CDR3: CASSPGAGANTGELFF
D: TRBD1; J: TRBJ2-1; size: -; V: TRBV25-1; DNA: TGTGCCAGCAGTGCCCCGGGACAGGGTTTGGGTGAGCAGTTCTTC; CDR3: CASSAPGQGLGEQFF
D: -; J: TRBJ1-3; size: -; V: TRBV30; DNA: TGTGCCTGGAGTGGGGACGGATACTCTGGAAACACCATATATTTT; CDR3: CAWSGDGYSGNTIYF
D: -; J: TRBJ2-3; size: many; V: TRBV27; DNA: TGTGCCAGCAGTTTATTTGGTGACACTAGCACAGATACGCAGTATTTT; CDR3: CASSLFGDTSTDTQYF
D: -; J: TRBJ1-1; size: -; V: TRBV4-1; DNA: TGCGCCAGCAGCCAAGATTATGGGGTAAAAGCTTTCTTT; CDR3: CASSQDYGVKAFF
D: TRBD1; J: TRBJ1-1; size: -; V: TRBV29-1; DNA: TGCAGCGGATCAGGGGGCGCAGGCACTGAAGCTTTCTTT; CDR3: CSGSGGAGTEAFF
D: TRBD1; J: TRBJ1-2; size: -; V: TRBV7-9; DNA: TGTGCCAGCAGCGTACAGGGGGGCTATGGCTACACCTTC; CDR3: CASSVQGGYGYTF
D: -; J: TRBJ1-6; size: -; V: TRBV30; DNA: TGTGCCTGGAGCGATGGCAGGGAAAATTCACCCCTCCACTTT; CDR3: CAWSDGRENSPLHF
D: -; J: TRBJ2-7; size: -; V: TRBV5-1; DNA: TGCGCCAGCAGCCTGGACTGGGACGAGCAGTACTTC; CDR3: CASSLDWDEQYF
D: -; J: TRBJ2-3; size: -; V: TRBV7-7; DNA: TGTGCTAGCAGCTCGGGTTCGGGCCGGTTGGCAGATACGCAGTATTTT; CDR3: CASSSGSGRLADTQYF
D: -; J: TRBJ1-1; size: -; V: TRBV25-1; DNA: TGTGCCAGCAGTGAATTTGCAGGGTCGAGTGCCCCGAACACTGAAGCTTTCTTT; CDR3: CASSEFAGSSAPNTEAFF
D: TRBD2; J: TRBJ2-5; size: -; V: TRBV7-2; DNA: TGTGCCAGCAGCTTATTTGGCGGGGGAGGTCAAGAGACCCAGTACTTC; CDR3: CASSLFGGGGQETQYF
D: -; J: TRBJ1-2; size: -; V: TRBV7-9; DNA: TGTGCCAGCAGCTTAGCGAACAGCTTCCATGGCTACACCTTC; CDR3: CASSLANSFHGYTF
D: -; J: TRBJ1-5; size: -; V: TRBV7-9; DNA: TGTGCCAGCAGCTTAATGGGGGTGGGTAATCAGCCCCAGCATTTT; CDR3: CASSLMGVGNQPQHF
D: -; J: TRBJ1-1; size: once; V: TRBV28; DNA: TGTGCCAGCAATTCCATAAAAGTGAACACTGAAGCTTTCTTT; CDR3: CASNSIKVNTEAFF
D: -; J: TRBJ1-2; size: once; V: TRBV5-6; DNA: TGTGCCAGCTGTAGTGGGTTTGCTAACTATGGCTACACCTTC; CDR3: CASCSGFANYGYTF
D: -; J: TRBJ1-4; size: -; V: TRBV10-2; DNA: TGCGCCAGCAGTGAGAGGATGGGGAGGGAAAATGAAAAACTGTTTTTT; CDR3: CASSERMGRENEKLFF
D: -; J: TRBJ2-2; size: -; V: TRBV11-2; DNA: TGTGCCAGCAGCTTAATCCGGGGTCCCGTATCCGGGGAGCTGTTTTTT; CDR3: CASSLIRGPVSGELFF
D: TRBD1; J: TRBJ2-1; size: -; V: TRBV30; DNA: TGTGCCTGGAGCGAACAGGGGAAGTTCTTC; CDR3: CAWSEQGKFF
D: -; J: TRBJ2-5; size: -; V: TRBV28; DNA: TGTGCCAGCAGTCCCCTTTGGACAGTTACCCGGGCTTCCGAGACCCAGTACTTC; CDR3: CASSPLWTVTRASETQYF
D: TRBD2; J: TRBJ2-3; size: -; V: TRBV9; DNA: TGTGCCAGCAGCGCCCTTAGCGGGGGAACAGATACGCAGTATTTT; CDR3: CASSALSGGTDTQYF
D: TRBD1; J: TRBJ1-3; size: -; V: TRBV18; DNA: TGTGCCAGCTCCCCGCGACAGGGGGCTGGAAACACCATATATTTT; CDR3: CASSPRQGAGNTIYF
D: -; J: TRBJ2-1; size: -; V: TRBV6-1; DNA: TGTGCCAGCAGTGGATTCCGCGGGACAGAGAAGCAGTTCTTC; CDR3: CASSGFRGTEKQFF
D: -; J: TRBJ1-3; size: -; V: TRBV5-1; DNA: TGCGCCAGCAGCTTGGAGGGGTCAAAAGGAAACACCATATATTTT; CDR3: CASSLEGSKGNTIYF
D: -; J: TRBJ2-5; size: -; V: TRBV30; DNA: TGTGCCTGGAAGGGGGAAGAGACCCAGTACTTC; CDR3: CAWKGEETQYF
D: -; J: TRBJ2-3; size: -; V: TRBV27; DNA: TGTGCCAGCAGTTTATCTAGGAGGGTACCCGGGGGGCCGGTAGATACGCAGTATTTT; CDR3: CASSLSRRVPGGPVDTQYF
D: TRBD1; J: TRBJ2-5; size: -; V: TRBV19; DNA: TGTGCCAGTAGTGTCCGGACAGGACCTCGGGAGACCCAGTACTTC; CDR3: CASSVRTGPRETQYF